Listed below are T cell receptor beta chains from one sample, sequenced in a study of tumor and adjacent non-tumor tissue in lung cancer. TCRdb used MiXCR to reprocess the multiplex PCR reads, holding one entry per CDR3 protein. Among about 80,000 distinct CDR3 sequences, around 86% were seen once, and the ten largest hold 10% to 15%. Sequencing was performed on lung tumor tissue. The receptors come from a woman aged 45 to 65 with non-small cell lung cancer. Each CDR3 is given with its conserved first and last residue. The order of the fields is J gene, V gene, clone size, D gene, CDR3 protein, CDR3 DNA. D genes are given only for firm matches. Rows may omit the clone size; those that give it use once, few, many or a size class.

J gene: TRBJ2-7; V gene: TRBV20-1; clone size: .; D gene: TRBD2; CDR3 protein: CSASRDGRGRQYF; CDR3 DNA: TGCAGTGCAAGCCGCGACGGGAGGGGGAGGCAGTATTTC
J gene: TRBJ2-7; V gene: TRBV29-1; clone size: few; D gene: TRBD1; CDR3 protein: CSVGTGYAYELCF; CDR3 DNA: TGCAGCGTCGGGACAGGCTATGCCTACGAGCTGTGCTTC
J gene: TRBJ1-1; V gene: TRBV4-1; clone size: .; D gene: .; CDR3 protein: CTISQVYHMNTEAFF; CDR3 DNA: TGCACCATCAGCCAAGTCTATCATATGAACACTGAAGCTTTCTTT
J gene: TRBJ1-4; V gene: TRBV6-1; clone size: .; D gene: .; CDR3 protein: CASSVVGTNEKLFF; CDR3 DNA: TGTGCCAGCAGCGTAGTGGGGACTAATGAAAAACTGTTTTTT
J gene: TRBJ2-5; V gene: TRBV29-1; clone size: .; D gene: .; CDR3 protein: CSVVGVENQYF; CDR3 DNA: TGCAGTGTTGTTGGGGTAGAGAACCAGTACTTC
J gene: TRBJ2-1; V gene: TRBV11-2; clone size: .; D gene: .; CDR3 protein: CASNLESRLEGVDEQFF; CDR3 DNA: TGTGCCAGCAACTTAGAGTCGCGACTAGAGGGAGTCGATGAGCAGTTCTTC
J gene: TRBJ2-7; V gene: TRBV29-1; clone size: .; D gene: TRBD1; CDR3 protein: CSVQGRGNSYKQYF; CDR3 DNA: TGTAGCGTACAGGGGAGAGGAAATTCCTACAAGCAGTACTTC
J gene: TRBJ2-2; V gene: TRBV11-2; clone size: .; D gene: .; CDR3 protein: CGSRLSLRPNTGELFF; CDR3 DNA: TGTGGCAGCCGCCTCTCTCTCCGACCGAACACCGGGGAGCTGTTTTTT
J gene: TRBJ2-5; V gene: TRBV20-1; clone size: once; D gene: .; CDR3 protein: CTARRCVGETQYF; CDR3 DNA: TGCACTGCTAGACGGTGTGTCGGAGAGACCCAGTACTTC
J gene: TRBJ2-7; V gene: TRBV15; clone size: many; D gene: .; CDR3 protein: CATSRDMGRQDF; CDR3 DNA: TGTGCCACCAGCAGAGATATGGGACGCCAGGACTTC
J gene: TRBJ1-1; V gene: TRBV11-3; clone size: .; D gene: .; CDR3 protein: CASSTGSGTEDFF; CDR3 DNA: TGTGCCAGCAGCACAGGAAGTGGTACTGAAGATTTCTTT
J gene: TRBJ2-1; V gene: TRBV10-3; clone size: .; D gene: TRBD2; CDR3 protein: CAASRLAGGGSYNELFF; CDR3 DNA: TGTGCCGCCTCACGGCTAGCGGGAGGGGGCTCCTACAATGAGCTGTTCTTC
J gene: TRBJ2-7; V gene: TRBV4-1; clone size: large; D gene: .; CDR3 protein: CASSQEATSYEQYF; CDR3 DNA: TGCGCCAGCAGCCAAGAGGCCACTAGCTACGAGCAGTACTTC
J gene: TRBJ1-6; V gene: TRBV6-1; clone size: .; D gene: .; CDR3 protein: CASDLGSLLHF; CDR3 DNA: TGTGCCAGCGATTTGGGCTCACTCCTCCACTTT
J gene: TRBJ1-2; V gene: TRBV29-1; clone size: .; D gene: TRBD1; CDR3 protein: CSVGMQGGMGGYTF; CDR3 DNA: TGCAGCGTTGGAATGCAGGGGGGAATGGGTGGCTACACCTTC
J gene: TRBJ1-5; V gene: TRBV6-2/TRBV6-3; clone size: .; D gene: TRBD1; CDR3 protein: CISVKRTGNQPQHF; CDR3 DNA: TGTATCAGCGTAAAGAGGACAGGGAATCAGCCCCAGCATTTT
J gene: TRBJ2-1; V gene: TRBV11-3; clone size: medium-sized; D gene: TRBD2; CDR3 protein: CASSPGLAGGVREQFF; CDR3 DNA: TGTGCCAGCAGCCCCGGACTAGCGGGAGGAGTTCGTGAGCAGTTCTTC
J gene: TRBJ2-2; V gene: TRBV20-1; clone size: .; D gene: TRBD1; CDR3 protein: CSARDAGGTRELFF; CDR3 DNA: TGCAGTGCTAGAGATGCAGGGGGTACCCGGGAGCTGTTTTTT
J gene: TRBJ1-1; V gene: TRBV29-1; clone size: .; D gene: TRBD1; CDR3 protein: CNVSRGLLDTEAFF; CDR3 DNA: TGCAACGTTAGCAGGGGGCTTCTCGACACCGAAGCTTTCTTT
J gene: TRBJ2-7; V gene: TRBV29-1; clone size: once; D gene: .; CDR3 protein: CSVEDYQGGEQYF; CDR3 DNA: TGCAGCGTTGAAGATTATCAGGGAGGCGAGCAGTACTTC
J gene: TRBJ2-7; V gene: TRBV6-2/TRBV6-3; clone size: .; D gene: .; CDR3 protein: CASSSYGSSGNEQYF; CDR3 DNA: TGTGCCAGCAGTTCCTACGGAAGTAGTGGAAACGAGCAGTACTTC
J gene: TRBJ2-7; V gene: TRBV6-1; clone size: .; D gene: .; CDR3 protein: CASSEQGTWGYGQYF; CDR3 DNA: TGTGCCAGCAGCGAGCAGGGGACATGGGGCTACGGGCAGTACTTC
J gene: TRBJ2-2; V gene: TRBV20-1; clone size: .; D gene: .; CDR3 protein: CSVSDGELFF; CDR3 DNA: TGCAGTGTGTCAGACGGTGAGCTGTTTTTT
J gene: TRBJ1-2; V gene: TRBV11-2; clone size: .; D gene: .; CDR3 protein: CASSLTCTNYGYAF; CDR3 DNA: TGTGCCAGCAGTTTAACATGTACTAACTATGGCTACGCCTTC
J gene: TRBJ2-7; V gene: TRBV20-1; clone size: few; D gene: .; CDR3 protein: CSARSGAVSYEQYF; CDR3 DNA: TGCAGCGCTAGATCAGGGGCGGTCTCCTACGAGCAGTACTTC
J gene: TRBJ2-2; V gene: TRBV6-1; clone size: .; D gene: .; CDR3 protein: CASSLSGTSGELFF; CDR3 DNA: TGTGCCAGCAGTCTTTCTGGGACATCCGGGGAGCTATTTTTT
J gene: TRBJ2-5; V gene: TRBV20-1; clone size: .; D gene: .; CDR3 protein: CGAIRDQHETQHF; CDR3 DNA: TGCGGTGCCATCCGGGACCAACATGAGACCCAGCACTTC
J gene: TRBJ2-5; V gene: TRBV6-1; clone size: once; D gene: TRBD2; CDR3 protein: CDSSGGGGIWGSWKTQYF; CDR3 DNA: TGTGACAGTAGTGGAGGCGGGGGTATTTGGGGGAGTTGGAAGACCCAGTACTTC
J gene: TRBJ2-7; V gene: TRBV20-1; clone size: once; D gene: .; CDR3 protein: CSAAPRGTPYEQYF; CDR3 DNA: TGTAGTGCGGCGCCTAGAGGAACCCCCTACGAGCAGTACTTC
J gene: TRBJ2-5; V gene: TRBV11-1; clone size: .; D gene: .; CDR3 protein: CTSSASIWGETQYF; CDR3 DNA: TGTACCAGTAGCGCATCGATTTGGGGGGAGACCCAGTACTTC
J gene: TRBJ2-5; V gene: TRBV4-1; clone size: .; D gene: .; CDR3 protein: CASSLVKRKGQETQYF; CDR3 DNA: TGCGCCAGTAGCCTAGTCAAGAGGAAGGGCCAAGAGACCCAGTACTTC
J gene: TRBJ2-3; V gene: TRBV5-8; clone size: .; D gene: TRBD2; CDR3 protein: CASSTGLAGSTDMRYF; CDR3 DNA: TGTGCCAGCAGCACGGGACTAGCGGGTAGCACAGATATGCGGTATTTT